Listed here are 32 T cell receptor beta chains from one sample, sequenced in a study of cytomegalovirus exposure and HLA in healthy donors. Researchers ran the PCR with 60 Vbeta and 13 Jbeta primers. Method: immunoSEQ multiplex PCR; TCRdb's copy keeps in-frame clones and lacks some. The data contain 150,000 or so clones, roughly 80% of them singletons. Sequencing used PBMCs. The receptors derive from a woman between 18 and 30 years old in good health and CMV-seronegative.

The gene calls are TRBV6-5 and TRBJ1-5; maybe TRBD1 (6 bases). V was shortened by 9 bases and J by 0 bases, with 12 bases between the two germline ends. In germline, CDR1 is MNHEY, CDR2 SVGAGI. The CDR3 loop spans 14 amino acids. Here the CDR3 DNA reads TGTGCCAGGCAAAAAGGGGGTAGCAATCAGCCCCAGCATTTT. It translates to CARQKGGSNQPQHF.

This chain joins TRBV7-6 and TRBJ1-5, with 7 bases that match TRBD1. The V gene end was trimmed by 5 bases and the J gene end by 11 bases; junction bases not matched to a gene: 12. Germline V gene sequence: CDR1 SGHVS, CDR2 FNYEAQ. This CDR3 comprises 14 residues. CDR3 amino acids: CASSPGGEGVAQHF. The DNA of the CDR3 is TGTGCCAGCAGCCCAGGGGGTGAAGGGGTCGCCCAGCATTTT. Together with reference TRBV7-6 and TRBJ1-5, the CDR3 gives the full variable domain: GAGVSQSPRYKVTKRGQDVALRCDPISGHVSLYWYRQALGQGPEFLTYFNYEAQQDKSGLPNDRFSAERPEGSISTLTIQRTEQRDSAMYRCASSPGGEGVAQHFGDGTRLSIL.

The chain recombines TRBV5-5 with TRBJ2-7, with D uncertain. Trimming cost V 0 bases and J 4 bases, with 11 bases left between them. CDR3 length equals 14 residues. Germline CDR1 and CDR2: SGHKS and YYEKEE (reference sequence). CDR3 region: CASSLVVAPYEQYF. DNA for the CDR3: TGTGCCAGCAGCTTGGTGGTGGCCCCATACGAGCAGTACTTC.

A few counts support this clone. V gene TRBV5-1 combines with J gene TRBJ1-1, with D possibly being TRBD1 (5 bases). CDR1 and CDR2 (germline): SGHRS, YFSETQ. Trimming pared 0 bases from V and 1 base from J, leaving 10 bases between. The CDR3 sequence is 15 residues long. The CDR3 loop is CASSLGQLQNTEAFF. The DNA of the CDR3 is TGCGCCAGCAGCTTGGGACAGCTTCAGAACACTGAAGCTTTCTTT.

V usage is TRBV6-1 and J usage is TRBJ2-5, with unresolved D. Germline V CDR1 and CDR2: MNHNS, SASEGT. The CDR3 has 12 residues. Trimming pared 7 bases from V and 5 bases from J, leaving 11 bases between. Here the CDR3 reads CASTQTRETQYF. CDR3 in DNA: TGTGCCAGCACTCAAACTCGGGAGACCCAGTACTTC.

This clone was detected once. V and J are TRBV6-1 and TRBJ2-3, with D tentatively TRBD2 (5 bases). Germline V gives CDR1 MNHNS, CDR2 SASEGT. V lost 2 bases and J 5 bases, leaving 11 bases between the germline ends. The CDR3 loop spans 14 amino acids. CDR3 DNA: TGTGCCAGCAGTGAACCCACTAGAAAAGATACGCAGTATTTT. Translation gives CASSEPTRKDTQYF.

J is TRBJ2-5 and V is TRBV27, with TRBD1 matching 9 bases. The CDR3 loop spans 17 amino acids. Losses at the gene ends were 3 bases for V and 4 bases for J; bases not matched to a gene: 12. Looked up from germline, CDR1 is MNHEY and CDR2 is SMNVEV (reference sequence). For the CDR3, the DNA is TGTGCCAGCAGTTTGTTCTTTGACAGGGGGGGTATAGAGACCCAGTACTTC. Translating gives CASSLFFDRGGIETQYF.

The chain combines TRBV5-6 with TRBJ1-1; 8 bases map to TRBD1. Per the germline V gene, CDR1 is SGHDT and CDR2 is YYEEEE. V lost 1 base, J lost 3 bases, and 5 bases stayed unmatched. This CDR3 is 15 amino acids long. CDR3 sequence (DNA): TGTGCCAGCAGCTTGAGAGGCAGGGGGCACACTGAAGCTTTCTTT. Translated, it gives CASSLRGRGHTEAFF. Based on the CDR3 plus reference TRBV5-6 and TRBJ1-1, the full variable domain is DAGVTQSPTHLIKTRGQQVTLRCSPKSGHDTVSWYQQALGQGPQFIFQYYEEEERQRGNFPDRFSGHQFPNYSSELNVNALLLGDSALYLCASSLRGRGHTEAFFGQGTRLTVV.

Concerning this clone itself: One end of the junction varies from germline; a read error may be responsible. The chain joins TRBV7-9 to TRBJ1-2; 7 bases line up with TRBD1. In germline, CDR1 is SEHNR, CDR2 FQNEAQ (reference sequence). CDR3 length equals 14 residues. This CDR3 is CSSSFEQGFYGYTF. The CDR3, as DNA: TGTTCCAGCAGCTTCGAACAGGGGTTCTATGGCTACACCTTC.

The rearrangement links TRBV27 to TRBJ2-1, with 8 bases matching TRBD2. The CDR3 has 13 residues. V gave up 7 bases and J gave up 9 bases; unmatched junction bases: 8. CDR1 is MNHEY and CDR2 is SMNVEV in the germline V gene (reference sequence). The DNA of the CDR3 is TGTGCCAGCACCGGGACTAGTAACGGTGAGCAGTTCTTC. Encoded protein: CASTGTSNGEQFF.

J is TRBJ1-2 and V is TRBV9, with D unclear. The CDR3 loop spans 15 amino acids. Trimming shortened V by 0 bases and J by 4 bases, and 13 bases separated the two germline ends. Germline values: CDR1 SGDLS, CDR2 YYNGEE. As DNA, the CDR3 is TGTGCCAGCAGCGTAGGCGGAGGAGGGATCTATGGCTACACCTTC. This sequence encodes CASSVGGGGIYGYTF.

This chain connects TRBV9 to TRBJ1-2, with D unclear. The CDR3 runs to 14 residues. From germline, CDR1 is SGDLS and CDR2 YYNGEE. Trimming pared 1 base from V and 6 bases from J, leaving 13 bases between. CDR3 sequence (DNA): TGTGCCAGCAGCGTAAATTCCGGGGTCCATGGCTACACCTTC. Its translation is CASSVNSGVHGYTF.

The chain joins TRBV6-6 to TRBJ2-7; TRBD1 agrees at 7 bases. V lost 2 bases to trimming and J lost 3 bases; unmatched junction nucleotides: 10. CDR3 length equals 16 residues. From germline, CDR1 is MNHNY and CDR2 SVGAGI (reference sequence). CDR3 residues: CASSYPRDSGHYEQYF. For the CDR3, the DNA is TGTGCCAGCAGTTACCCCCGGGACAGCGGACACTACGAGCAGTACTTC.

The gene calls are TRBV4-2 and TRBJ2-3; 7 bases line up with TRBD2. CDR3 length: 14 residues. V shed 4 bases, J shed 7 bases, and the junction held 8 bases outside the gene matches. Germline V gene data show CDR1 as LGHNA and CDR2 as YNFKEQ. CDR3 coding DNA: TGTGCCAGCAGCCCCGGACTAGTTTCAAATACGCAGTATTTT. Translated, it gives CASSPGLVSNTQYF.

CDR3 region: CASTLIRGQGENTEAFF. The CDR3 region has the DNA TGTGCCAGCACCCTAATTCGGGGACAGGGAGAGAACACTGAAGCTTTCTTT. V is TRBV5-5 and J is TRBJ1-1; 9 bases line up with TRBD1. Trimming at V came to 6 bases and at J to 1 base, leaving 13 bases not matched to a gene. This CDR3 comprises 17 residues. Per germline, CDR1 SGHKS and CDR2 YYEKEE (reference sequence).

The chain uses TRBV30 and TRBJ2-3; 7 positions match TRBD2. Germline V gene lookup returns CDR1 GTSNPN and CDR2 SVGIG (reference sequence). The CDR3 is 15 residues long. After removal of 8 bases from V and 0 bases from J, the junction contained 11 bases not matched to a gene. CDR3 region: CATRDERGSTDTQYF. As DNA, the CDR3 is TGTGCCACGCGCGATGAGCGGGGAAGCACAGATACGCAGTATTTT.

The chain joins TRBV6-5 to TRBJ2-1; D ambiguous. The CDR3 covers 15 residues. V was shortened by 4 bases and J by 2 bases, with 12 bases between the two germline ends. CDR1 and CDR2 (germline): MNHEY, SVGAGI. The CDR3 sequence: CASSFRGVTYNEQFF. The CDR3 DNA is TGTGCCAGCAGTTTTCGAGGAGTTACCTACAATGAGCAGTTCTTC.

This chain links TRBV27 with TRBJ1-1, with D perhaps TRBD1 (5 bases). The CDR3 contains 14 residues. V lost 6 bases to trimming and J lost 4 bases, with 15 bases between them. CDR1 and CDR2 from the germline V gene are MNHEY and SMNVEV (reference sequence). The CDR3 sequence is CASRVGGSGTEAFF. The CDR3 nucleotides are TGTGCCAGCAGGGTTGGGGGGAGTGGCACTGAAGCTTTCTTT.

V and J are TRBV28 and TRBJ2-3; the D gene is possibly TRBD1 (5 bases). V was trimmed by 10 bases and J by 2 bases, leaving 13 bases between them. CDR3 length equals 13 residues. CDR1 and CDR2 (germline): MDHEN, SYDVKM. The CDR3 spells CAITGQFTDTQYF. The CDR3 DNA follows: TGTGCCATAACAGGCCAATTCACAGATACGCAGTATTTT.

The rearrangement uses TRBV28 and TRBJ2-7, with 9 nucleotides matching TRBD1. The CDR3 is 14 residues long. The germline V gene has CDR1 MDHEN and CDR2 SYDVKM. J was trimmed by 5 bases and V by 6 bases; bases with no gene match: 8. The CDR3 sequence: CASSPQGARNEQYF. The CDR3 region has the DNA TGTGCCAGCAGCCCACAGGGGGCTAGGAACGAGCAGTACTTC.

The chain's CDR3 is CAWRGLSPYEQYF. The CDR3 coding sequence is TGTGCCTGGAGGGGGCTGTCCCCCTACGAGCAGTACTTC. This sequence joins TRBV30 and TRBJ2-5, with D possibly being TRBD1 (5 bases). The tail of the sequence fits TRBJ2-7 better, so the J call may be wrong. The CDR3 totals 13 residues. Per the germline V gene, CDR1 is GTSNPN and CDR2 is SVGIG (reference sequence).

This chain uses TRBV25-1 with TRBJ1-1, with 9 nucleotides matching TRBD1. With 3 bases clipped from V and 1 base from J, the junction kept 9 bases outside the gene matches. The CDR3 loop spans 17 amino acids. In germline, CDR1 is MGHDK, CDR2 SYGVNS. Here the CDR3 reads CASSDLVKGQGNTEAFF. For the CDR3, the DNA is TGTGCCAGCAGTGACCTCGTAAAGGGACAGGGGAACACTGAAGCTTTCTTT.

The chain employs TRBV7-2 and TRBJ2-7; 11 bases match TRBD2. CDR3 length: 14 amino acids. V was clipped by 1 base and J by 7 bases; unmatched bases: 3. Per germline, CDR1 SGHTA and CDR2 FQGNSA. CDR3 in amino acids: CASSLGLAGIEQYF. Here the CDR3 DNA reads TGTGCCAGCAGCTTAGGACTAGCGGGAATTGAGCAGTACTTC. The variable domain in full, completed from reference TRBV7-2 and TRBJ2-7, reads GAGVSQSPSNKVTEKGKDVELRCDPISGHTALYWYRQSLGQGLEFLIYFQGNSAPDKSGLPSDRFSAERTGGSVSTLTIQRTQQEDSAVYLCASSLGLAGIEQYFGPGTRLTVT.

J is TRBJ2-1 and V is TRBV29-1, with no clear D. The V and J ends lost 4 bases and 7 bases respectively, with 11 bases between them. This CDR3 has 12 residues. Looked up from germline, CDR1 is SQVTM and CDR2 is ANQGSEA. The CDR3 loop reads CSVGSRLNEQFF. The DNA of the CDR3 is TGCAGCGTTGGATCGCGGTTGAATGAGCAGTTCTTC.

This clone was recorded once. The V gene is TRBV6-1, the J gene TRBJ2-7; 12 bases map to TRBD1. Germline V gene data show CDR1 as MNHNS and CDR2 as SASEGT. The CDR3 spans 17 residues. The V and J ends lost 2 bases and 4 bases, in that order; junction bases with no gene match: 9. CDR3 in DNA: TGTGCCAGCAGTGAATTTATTCGGGGACAGGGGGCTTACGAGCAGTACTTC. Protein: CASSEFIRGQGAYEQYF.

This chain joins TRBV30 and TRBJ2-3; D remains ambiguous. The V gene's germline CDR1 is GTSNPN and CDR2 SVGIG (reference sequence). The CDR3 has 15 amino acids. V shed 4 bases and J shed 2 bases, with 16 bases lying between them. The CDR3 DNA reads TGTGCCTGGAAGAGTAGCAGCTTTTCCACAGATACGCAGTATTTT. Residues: CAWKSSSFSTDTQYF.

The rearrangement links TRBV15 to TRBJ1-2, with TRBD1 as a possible D gene (5 bases). This CDR3 has 15 amino acids. Per germline, CDR1 LNHNV and CDR2 YYDKDF (reference sequence). V was clipped by 0 bases and J by 1 base, with 9 bases between them. CDR3 sequence reads: CATSRDLQGNYGYTF. Written as DNA, the CDR3 is TGTGCCACCAGCAGAGATCTCCAGGGTAACTATGGCTACACCTTC.

This rearrangement joins TRBV9 to TRBJ2-7; 7 bases are shared with TRBD2. Trimming took 0 bases from V and 3 from J; bases not matched to a gene: 6. The CDR3 consists of 15 residues. In germline, CDR1 is SGDLS, CDR2 YYNGEE. Here the CDR3 reads CASSVAPGGNYEQYF. The CDR3 region has the DNA TGTGCCAGCAGCGTAGCGCCGGGAGGAAACTACGAGCAGTACTTC.

The chain has TRBV15 and TRBJ1-5; 8 nucleotides align to TRBD1. This CDR3 spans 17 amino acids. CDR1 LNHNV and CDR2 YYDKDF come from the germline V gene (reference sequence). The trim removed 0 bases at V and 1 base at J, leaving 5 bases unmatched. CDR3 sequence (DNA): TGTGCCACCAGCAGAGATTTTGGACAGGGCAGCAATCAGCCCCAGCATTTT. Translating gives CATSRDFGQGSNQPQHF. The full variable domain, in which reference TRBV15 and TRBJ1-5 provide the parts outside the CDR3, is DAMVIQNPRYQVTQFGKPVTLSCSQTLNHNVMYWYQQKSSQAPKLLFHYYDKDFNNEADTPDNFQSRRPNTSFCFLDIRSPGLGDTAMYLCATSRDFGQGSNQPQHFGDGTRLSIL.

This chain joins TRBV7-3 and TRBJ1-5; D is undetermined. The CDR3 has 14 amino acids. V was shortened by 5 bases and J by 4 bases, with 12 bases between the two germline ends. Per germline, CDR1 SGHTA and CDR2 FQGTGA. The CDR3 sequence is CASSANGGNQPQHF. For the CDR3, the DNA is TGTGCCAGCAGCGCAAATGGAGGGAATCAGCCCCAGCATTTT.

The sample holds one count of this clone. V usage is TRBV28 and J usage is TRBJ2-7, with a weak D call TRBD1 (6 bases). V lost 11 bases and J 5 bases, leaving 25 bases between the germline ends. From germline, CDR1 is MDHEN and CDR2 SYDVKM. This CDR3 contains 15 residues. The CDR3 protein is CAARKGTLGTDEQYF. The CDR3 bases are TGTGCCGCAAGGAAAGGGACATTGGGAACTGACGAGCAGTACTTC.

V is TRBV5-1 and J is TRBJ1-1, with D maybe TRBD1 (6 bases). The V end was cut by 4 bases, the J end by 11 bases, with 21 bases between. Per the germline V gene, CDR1 is SGHRS and CDR2 is YFSETQ. CDR3 length: 14 residues. The CDR3 protein is CASSPTGPRGGAFF. The DNA of the CDR3 is TGCGCCAGCAGCCCTACAGGGCCCCGGGGAGGGGCTTTCTTT.